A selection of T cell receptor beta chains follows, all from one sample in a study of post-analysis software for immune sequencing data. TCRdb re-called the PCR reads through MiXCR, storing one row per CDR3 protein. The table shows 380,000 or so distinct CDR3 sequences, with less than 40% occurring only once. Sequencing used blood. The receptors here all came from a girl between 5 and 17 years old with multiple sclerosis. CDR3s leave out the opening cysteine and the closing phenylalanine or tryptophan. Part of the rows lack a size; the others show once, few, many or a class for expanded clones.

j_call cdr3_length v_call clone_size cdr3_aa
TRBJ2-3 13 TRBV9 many ASGGGGGNQDTQY
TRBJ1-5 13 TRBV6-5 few ASSRTGSGNQPQH
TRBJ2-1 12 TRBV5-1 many ASSSSGAYNEQF
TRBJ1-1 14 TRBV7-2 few ASSLRGPGQGTEAF
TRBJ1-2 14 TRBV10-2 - ASSEWGQGANYGYT
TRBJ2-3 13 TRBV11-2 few ASSLGWSGSGTQY
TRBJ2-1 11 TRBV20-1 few SARDHNDNEQF
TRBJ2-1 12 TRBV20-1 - SARDLRMYNEQF
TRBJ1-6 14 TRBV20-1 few SARSPGQGINSPLH
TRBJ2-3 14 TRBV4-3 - ASSHVSGSTTDTQY
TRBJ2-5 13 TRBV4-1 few ASSLLWVSAETQY
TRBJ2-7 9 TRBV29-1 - SVGDPGTQY
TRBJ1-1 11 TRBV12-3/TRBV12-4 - ASSLDGTTEAF
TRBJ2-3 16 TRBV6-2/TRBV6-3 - ASRGTSGGALSIDTQY
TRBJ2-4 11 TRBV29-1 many SVETSGANIQY
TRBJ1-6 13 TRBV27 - ASSLEVRAGSPLH
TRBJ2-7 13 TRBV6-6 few ASSNQGRITYEQY
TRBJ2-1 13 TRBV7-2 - ASSLISGWGNEQF
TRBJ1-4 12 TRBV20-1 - SGERKATNEKLF
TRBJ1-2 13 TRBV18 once ASSPKSGQGFGYT
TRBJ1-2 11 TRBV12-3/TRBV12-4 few ASSADNNYGYT
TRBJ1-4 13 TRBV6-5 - ASSYSGRLREKLF
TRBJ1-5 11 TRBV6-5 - ASSLRQGQPQH
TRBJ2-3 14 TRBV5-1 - ASSFLDRGVRYTQY
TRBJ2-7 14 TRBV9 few ASSVGGLAGVYEQY